This TCR beta chain stems from a study of T cells in Graves' hyperthyroidism and ophthalmopathy. On the study more broadly: Peripheral blood was taken when the disease was first diagnosed, before any treatment began. General study results and limits: Through a model of 13 V-J features, ophthalmopathy was separated from stable hyperthyroidism.

From germline, CDR1 is SGHVS and CDR2 FNYEAQ. The CDR3 has 15 amino acids. V shed 5 bases and J 6 bases; nucleotides not matched to a gene: 10. In its sample, this clonotype was seen a few times. Its antigen is unknown. A lack of ophthalmopathy progression within 18 months defined stable Graves' hyperthyroidism. Hyperthyroidism, newly diagnosed and lasting under 2 months, affected patients aged 18 to 65. Researchers amplified the TCR beta CDR3 regions from RNA transcripts. During a first-round RT-PCR of the TCR CDR3, the HTBI primer set was used. TCRdb called the multiplex PCR reads again in MiXCR, with one record for every CDR3 protein. This sample has approximately 870,000 distinct CDR3 sequences; 35% to 45% occur once, and the top ten carry roughly 8.3%.

This TCR came from a man aged 18 to 30 with Graves' hyperthyroidism. The gene calls are TRBV7-6 and TRBJ2-7; TRBD1 matches 10 bases. Sequenced: blood. CDR3 DNA: TGTGCCAGCAGCGCGCTACCGGGACAGGGGTTCGAGCAGTACTTC. Translating gives CASSALPGQGFEQYF.